The source of this TCR beta chain is a study of beta chain features in type 1 diabetes. Turning to the study itself: The number of sorted cells examined across all samples was some 100 million.

The authors reverse transcribed all of the isolated RNA, so sequencing captured expressed TCRB transcripts. Naive, central memory and regulatory T cell samples averaged approximately 3.9 million immunoSEQ reads each. TCRdb's table, derived via immunoSEQ multiplex PCR, lists solely in-frame clones and lacks some. Found here are over 350,000 clones, roughly 16% of them singletons; the top ten hold approximately 0.02%. Notes on the study in general: Since sequencing was performed on cDNA, cells with high TCR expression could be over-represented.

Trimming took 3 bases from V and 5 from J; bases not matched to a gene: 12. CDR3 length: 18 amino acids. Germline assignment: CDR1 KGHSH and CDR2 LQKENI. This clone has only a few counts. Its specificity is unknown. The rearrangement uses TRBV18 and TRBJ2-3; TRBD2 agrees at 12 bases. This TCR was sampled from a woman younger than 30 in good health. The sample comprised naive CD4+ T cells from blood. The CDR3 DNA reads as TGTGCCAGCTCACCTAGCGAACTGCGACTAGCGGGGGAAGATACGCAGTATTTT. Residues: CASSPSELRLAGEDTQYF.